This T cell receptor (beta chain) was captured in a study of identical twins. Study findings and constraints: The study drew conclusions from cross-sectional statistical analysis, not from following the same donors. The study found excess low generation probability among twin-shared out-of-frame alpha sequences.

Via MiXCR, TCRdb re-called the 5' RACE reads, giving one row per CDR3 protein. Among 350,000 or so distinct CDR3 sequences listed, 7% to 9.5% were seen once. V lost 0 bases, J lost 6 bases, and 12 bases lay in between. Per the germline V gene, CDR1 is SGHDT and CDR2 is YYEEEE. The CDR3 length is 14 residues. Only a few counts were recorded for this clonotype. Its target is unknown. The chain combines TRBV5-6 with TRBJ1-1; perhaps TRBD1 as D (5 bases). The sequenced sample was naive T cells sorted from blood. This TCR was sampled from a woman aged 45-60 years in good health. The CDR3 bases are TGTGCCAGCAGCTTGGCCTTCGGGGGTGCTGAAGCTTTCTTT. Its protein product is CASSLAFGGAEAFF.